This TCR beta chain emerged from a study of T cells after yellow fever vaccination. Whole-study context: Fractions containing few cells were prepared with SMART-Seq v4 Ultra Low Input. Notes on the study in general: Highly abundant clonotypes carried over from the bulk population could end up in FACS-sorted repertoires as contaminants. The secondary response was weaker, and its peak arrived faster, on day 5 versus 15.

This clonotype showed up just a few times. What it binds is unknown. TCRdb processed the 5' RACE reads anew with MiXCR; each CDR3 protein has one entry. The sample records under 350,000 distinct CDR3 sequences, about 4% being singletons. The CDR3 runs to 15 residues. Germline values: CDR1 SEHNR, CDR2 FQNEAQ (reference sequence). Trimming took off 6 bases at V and 1 base at J, with 15 bases between the two ends. The material sequenced was PBMCs, taken 5 days after the yellow fever booster vaccination. This clonotype was obtained from a young man who received the YFV17D yellow fever vaccine. The chain recombines TRBV7-9 with TRBJ1-1; D possibly corresponds to TRBD1 (6 bases). The CDR3 nucleotides read TGTGCCAGCAGTCAACAGGGTATGGGGAACACTGAAGCTTTCTTT. Residues: CASSQQGMGNTEAFF.